A selection of T cell receptor beta chains follows, all from one sample in a study of blood T cells in healthy people across ages. One entry per CDR3 protein results from TCRdb running MiXCR on the 5' RACE reads. The sample carries hundreds of thousands of distinct CDR3 sequences, about 30% recorded once. Sample: blood. These receptors were taken from a woman aged 80 or over in good health. Each CDR3 is given with its conserved first and last residue. Each record gives: D gene, clone size, V gene, J gene, CDR3 DNA, CDR3 protein. A D gene is named only where the DNA matches it firmly. Size values are once, few and many counts, or a class for expanded clones, and some rows have none.

-	few	TRBV29-1	TRBJ2-5	TGCAGCGTTGAGGGGCAGGGTGGTCAGGATGAGCAGTACTTC	CSVEGQGGQDEQYF
TRBD1	many	TRBV6-1	TRBJ2-7	TGTGCCAGCAGGGATGGACAGGGCTACGAGCAGTACTTC	CASRDGQGYEQYF
TRBD1	few	TRBV24-1	TRBJ1-4	TGTGCCACCAGTGAGCCCCCCGGGACAGGGAATGAAAAACTGTTTTTT	CATSEPPGTGNEKLFF
-	many	TRBV14	TRBJ2-1	TGTGCCAGCAGCCAAATACAGGGCGGTGAGCAGTTCTTC	CASSQIQGGEQFF
TRBD2	-	TRBV24-1	TRBJ2-7	TGTGCCACCAGTGATTTGAGTAGCGGGGGGGTCAATGAGCAGTACTTC	CATSDLSSGGVNEQYF
TRBD2	many	TRBV4-2	TRBJ2-1	TGTGCCAGCAGCCAAGATCTGGGAGAGCGGGGGGGCGAGTCCTACAATGAGCAGTTCTTC	CASSQDLGERGGESYNEQFF
-	few	TRBV5-1	TRBJ2-5	TGCGCCAGCAGCTTGGGGGGCAACATGGAGACCCAGTACTTC	CASSLGGNMETQYF
-	-	TRBV20-1	TRBJ2-7	TGCAGTGCTGGGGACTCACTCTCCGCCGGGCACGAGCAGTACTTC	CSAGDSLSAGHEQYF
TRBD2	-	TRBV15	TRBJ2-3	TGTGCCACCAGCGAGGATAGCGGGAGGCCAATCACAGATACGCAGTATTTT	CATSEDSGRPITDTQYF
TRBD1	few	TRBV6-2/TRBV6-3	TRBJ1-2	TGTGCCAGCACCCCTACGTTTATGGGACAGTTCTATGGCTACACCTTC	CASTPTFMGQFYGYTF
-	-	TRBV5-4	TRBJ1-4	TGTGCCAGCAGCCAACGGACACACGGCGATGAAAAACTGTTTTTT	CASSQRTHGDEKLFF
-	many	TRBV7-9	TRBJ2-7	TGTGCCAGCAGTTTGGTCAACTACGAGCAGTACTTC	CASSLVNYEQYF
TRBD1	-	TRBV5-1	TRBJ1-5	TGCGCCAGCAGCCTAGGGACAGGAGACCTTAGCAATCAGCCCCAGCATTTT	CASSLGTGDLSNQPQHF
-	many	TRBV7-2	TRBJ2-1	TGTGCCAGCAGCTTAGACTACGGATCGGGGAATGAGCAGTTCTTC	CASSLDYGSGNEQFF
-	-	TRBV2	TRBJ1-2	TGTGCCAGGAGCGATCAGTACTATGGCTACACCTTC	CARSDQYYGYTF
-	many	TRBV16	TRBJ1-2	TGTGCCAGCAGCCGGGATGGGGCTAACTATGGCTACACCTTC	CASSRDGANYGYTF
-	few	TRBV2	TRBJ2-5	TGTGCCAGCGGCCATCGACTAGGGGAGACCCAGTACTTC	CASGHRLGETQYF
-	-	TRBV20-1	TRBJ1-3	TGCAGTGCTAGAGATCGAACTGGTAGCAGGGTCTTTGGAAACACCATATATTTT	CSARDRTGSRVFGNTIYF
-	many	TRBV5-1	TRBJ2-1	TGCGCCAGCAGCTTGAGGCTAATTCTATCTCGGGACAATGAGCAGTTCTTC	CASSLRLILSRDNEQFF
-	-	TRBV30	TRBJ2-7	TGTGCCTGGAGCAAATTGGGCCTCTCCTACGAGCAGTACTTC	CAWSKLGLSYEQYF
-	many	TRBV10-3	TRBJ2-7	TGTGCCATCAGTTTTACAGGGTTGGACGAGCAGTACTTC	CAISFTGLDEQYF
-	many	TRBV9	TRBJ1-2	TGTGCCAGCAGCGCGGTGAGCGGTGCGGGAGGCTACACCTTC	CASSAVSGAGGYTF
-	-	TRBV7-2	TRBJ2-5	TGTGCCAGCAGCTTCTACCCCCCGGGAATGTCGGTTCAAGAGACCCAGTACTTC	CASSFYPPGMSVQETQYF
TRBD1	few	TRBV9	TRBJ2-2	TGTGCCAGCAGCGCGACAGGGGCGAACACCGGGGAGCTGTTTTTT	CASSATGANTGELFF
-	-	TRBV20-1	TRBJ2-2	TGCAGTGCCAGTGACATAACGAACACCGGGGAGCTGTTTTTT	CSASDITNTGELFF
-	-	TRBV7-2	TRBJ2-1	TGTGCCAGCAGCTCCCTTCCGTCCTACAATGAGCAGTTCTTC	CASSSLPSYNEQFF
TRBD1	-	TRBV2	TRBJ1-1	TGTGCCAGCAAGAGGGGGACAGGGAGTTTCGGTGAAGCTTTCTTT	CASKRGTGSFGEAFF
TRBD1	many	TRBV29-1	TRBJ2-7	TGCAGCGTGAGGACAGGGCAAAGCTCCTACGAGCAGTACTTC	CSVRTGQSSYEQYF
-	few	TRBV30	TRBJ2-5	TGTGCCTGGGGTCCTGGGGCAGCGAACCAAGAGACCCAGTACTTC	CAWGPGAANQETQYF
-	-	TRBV5-1	TRBJ2-5	TGCGCCAGCGCGGGGGAAGGGGGCAACCAAGAGACCCAGTACTTC	CASAGEGGNQETQYF
TRBD2	many	TRBV12-5	TRBJ2-1	TGTGCTAGTGGTTCCACCCTGGAGCGGGGGACGTACAATGAGCAGTTCTTC	CASGSTLERGTYNEQFF
-	few	TRBV7-2	TRBJ1-3	TGTGCCAGCAGCCCGAGGAGGGGATTCAGAAACACCATATATTTT	CASSPRRGFRNTIYF
-	many	TRBV5-1	TRBJ2-5	TGCGCCAGCAGCTTGACGGGTCGGATCCAAGAGACCCAGTACTTC	CASSLTGRIQETQYF
TRBD2	many	TRBV4-1	TRBJ2-3	TGCGCCAGCAGCCCCCTAGCGGGGGGCAGCACAGATACGCAGTATTTT	CASSPLAGGSTDTQYF
TRBD1	many	TRBV5-5	TRBJ2-2	TGTGCCAGCAGCACAGGGGTCCTGAACACCGGGGAGCTGTTTTTT	CASSTGVLNTGELFF
-	-	TRBV1	TRBJ1-5	TGCACCAGCAGCAATACGGGACAGGCCGGGAGTAGCAATCAGCCCCAGCATTTT	CTSSNTGQAGSSNQPQHF
-	many	TRBV12-3/TRBV12-4	TRBJ1-1	TGTGCCAGCAGCCCACAGGGAAACACTGAAGCTTTCTTT	CASSPQGNTEAFF
-	once	TRBV7-6	TRBJ2-2	TGTGCCAGCAGCCTCAGGGCTGGGGGTAGCTTAAACACCGGGGAGCTGTTTTTT	CASSLRAGGSLNTGELFF
TRBD1	many	TRBV10-3	TRBJ2-7	TGTGCCATCAGCGGGACAGGGGGGGCCTACGAGCAGTACTTC	CAISGTGGAYEQYF
-	many	TRBV6-2/TRBV6-3	TRBJ1-5	TGTGCCAGCAGTAGTCCGGGACCAGGTAGAGGTGGCAATCAGCCCCAGCATTTT	CASSSPGPGRGGNQPQHF
-	-	TRBV20-1	TRBJ1-3	TGCAGTGCGCGAAGGGGGGAGAGCTCTGGAAACACCATATATTTT	CSARRGESSGNTIYF
-	-	TRBV20-1	TRBJ1-1	TGCAGTGCTAGTTCGCCCGGGTGGCGGGGATACACTGAAGCTTTCTTT	CSASSPGWRGYTEAFF
TRBD1	-	TRBV9	TRBJ2-3	TGTGCCAGCAGCCCCGGACAGGGCTATCAGTATTTT	CASSPGQGYQYF
-	many	TRBV7-3	TRBJ2-7	TGTGCCAGCAGCTTAGGCGGAGGGCAGCACTACGAGCAGTACTTC	CASSLGGGQHYEQYF
TRBD1	-	TRBV7-2	TRBJ1-4	TGTGCCAGCAGCCCAGGGGGAGGGCGGGATGAAAAACTGTTTTTT	CASSPGGGRDEKLFF
-	many	TRBV6-2/TRBV6-3	TRBJ1-2	TGTGCCAGCAGTTACTCTCGGGCAGGCGGCTACACCTTC	CASSYSRAGGYTF
-	few	TRBV9	TRBJ1-4	TGTGCCAGCAGCGGAATAAGCTTTAATGAAAAACTGTTTTTT	CASSGISFNEKLFF
TRBD1	many	TRBV5-1	TRBJ1-2	TGCGCCAGCAGCTATGATACAGGGGACTATGGCTACACCTTC	CASSYDTGDYGYTF
-	-	TRBV6-2/TRBV6-3	TRBJ1-2	TGTGCCAGCAGGATTAACCATGGCTACACCTTC	CASRINHGYTF
-	many	TRBV9	TRBJ2-7	TGTGCCAGCAGCGAGCCCCCCGGGGGTGGCTACGAGCAGTACTTC	CASSEPPGGGYEQYF
-	few	TRBV5-1	TRBJ1-2	TGCGCCAGCAGCTTGGCTTCGGGCGAAAACCGCTATGGCTACACCTTC	CASSLASGENRYGYTF
-	-	TRBV20-1	TRBJ1-5	TGCAGTGCTAGCCCCCGGAGGAGGATTGGGCAGCCCCAGCATTTT	CSASPRRRIGQPQHF
TRBD1	few	TRBV19	TRBJ1-2	TGTGCCAGCGGGACAGAGCACGGAGCTAACTATGGCTACACCTTC	CASGTEHGANYGYTF
TRBD1	-	TRBV9	TRBJ1-3	TGTGCCAGCGGGAGGCTCACCGGGGGACAGGGAAACACCATATATTTT	CASGRLTGGQGNTIYF
-	many	TRBV12-3/TRBV12-4	TRBJ1-4	TGTGCCAGCAGTTTTGGATACGGTCCCGAAAAACTGTTTTTT	CASSFGYGPEKLFF